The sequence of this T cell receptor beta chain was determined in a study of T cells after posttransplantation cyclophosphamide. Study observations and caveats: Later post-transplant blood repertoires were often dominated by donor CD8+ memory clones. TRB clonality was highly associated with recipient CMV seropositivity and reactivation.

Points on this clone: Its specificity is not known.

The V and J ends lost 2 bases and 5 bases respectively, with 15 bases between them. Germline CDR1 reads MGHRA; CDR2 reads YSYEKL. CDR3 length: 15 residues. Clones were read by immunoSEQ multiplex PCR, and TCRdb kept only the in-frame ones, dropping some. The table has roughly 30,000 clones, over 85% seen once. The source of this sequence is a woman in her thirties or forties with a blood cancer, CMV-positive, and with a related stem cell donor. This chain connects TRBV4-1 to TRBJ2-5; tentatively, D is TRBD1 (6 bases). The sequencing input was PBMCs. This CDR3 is CASSQLPGHRETQYF. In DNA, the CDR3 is TGCGCCAGCAGCCAACTGCCGGGACATAGGGAGACCCAGTACTTC.